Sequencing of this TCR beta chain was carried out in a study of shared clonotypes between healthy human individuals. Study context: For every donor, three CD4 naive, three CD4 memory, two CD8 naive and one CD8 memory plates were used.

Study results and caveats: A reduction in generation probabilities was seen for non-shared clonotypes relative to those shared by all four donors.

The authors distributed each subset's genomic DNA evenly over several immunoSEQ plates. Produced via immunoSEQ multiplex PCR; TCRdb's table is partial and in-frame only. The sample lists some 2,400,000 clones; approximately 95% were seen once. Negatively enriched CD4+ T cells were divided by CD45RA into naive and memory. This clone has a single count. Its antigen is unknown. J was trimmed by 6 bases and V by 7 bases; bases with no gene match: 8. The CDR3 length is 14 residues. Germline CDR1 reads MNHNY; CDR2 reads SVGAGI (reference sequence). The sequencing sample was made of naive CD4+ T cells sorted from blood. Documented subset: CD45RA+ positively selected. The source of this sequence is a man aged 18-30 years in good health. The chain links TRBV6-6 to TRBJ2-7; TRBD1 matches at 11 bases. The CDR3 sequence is CASIRTGGTIEQYF. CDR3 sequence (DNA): TGTGCCAGCATCCGGACAGGGGGCACCATCGAGCAGTACTTC.